Below are 28 T cell receptor beta chains sequenced from a single sample in a study of blood T cell repertoires in COVID-19. Generated by immunoSEQ multiplex PCR, the TCRdb table keeps only in-frame clones and is missing some. The sample holds about 180,000 clones, roughly 85% seen once. The sequencing input was peripheral blood. These TCRs come from a human donor with active or convalescent COVID-19. The donor label of this sample is uncertain.

This rearrangement joins TRBV7-9 to TRBJ1-1; maybe TRBD1 (6 bases). Germline-derived CDR1 and CDR2 are SEHNR and FQNEAQ (reference sequence). Trimming removed 4 bases from V and 10 bases from J, with 10 bases in between. The CDR3 loop spans 11 amino acids. DNA for the CDR3: TGTGCCAGCAGCTCCCAAGGGGGAGCTTTCTTT. Translation gives CASSSQGGAFF.

This clone has only one observation. J is TRBJ1-6 and V is TRBV2; 8 bases align to TRBD1. V lost 3 bases to trimming and J lost 9 bases; unmatched junction nucleotides: 7. Germline assignment: CDR1 SNHLY and CDR2 FYNNEI. The CDR3 totals 15 residues. CDR3 nucleotide sequence: TGTGCCAGCAGTGACGGACAGGGACGGTTTTCACCCCTCCACTTT. Translation: CASSDGQGRFSPLHF.

This chain links TRBV27 with TRBJ2-7; D is undetermined. The V gene lost 0 bases and the J gene lost 2 bases, with 11 bases spanning the gap. Germline V gene sequence: CDR1 MNHEY, CDR2 SMNVEV (reference sequence). This CDR3 has 15 amino acids. CDR3 sequence reads: CASSLSRGSPYEQYF. The CDR3 nucleotides are TGTGCCAGCAGTTTATCTCGTGGTAGCCCCTACGAGCAGTACTTC.

The rearrangement uses TRBV7-9 and TRBJ2-7; D not resolved. The germline V gene encodes CDR1 SEHNR and CDR2 FQNEAQ (reference sequence). V lost 4 bases, J lost 5 bases, and 6 bases lay in between. The CDR3 extends over 11 amino acids. The CDR3 reads CASSSVNEQYF. As DNA, the CDR3 is TGTGCCAGCAGCTCGGTTAACGAGCAGTACTTC.

DNA for the CDR3: TGTGCCAGCAGCTTAAAGACAGGGGGTAGAGGAGAGACCCAGTACTTC. Translated, it gives CASSLKTGGRGETQYF. The genes are TRBV11-2 and TRBJ2-5; 9 bases are shared with TRBD1. The germline gives CDR1 SGHAT, CDR2 FQNNGV. This CDR3 is 16 amino acids long. Trimming took 2 bases from V and 4 from J; bases not matched to a gene: 8.

The chain has TRBV20-1 and TRBJ2-7; a possible D gene is TRBD1 (5 bases). Trimming cost V 3 bases and J 0 bases, with 15 bases left between them. Germline CDR1 and CDR2: DFQATT and SNEGSKA (reference sequence). CDR3 size: 15 residues. CDR3 nucleotide sequence: TGCAGTGCTAGTGTTGGGGCTCCGAGCTCCTACGAGCAGTACTTC. It is translated as CSASVGAPSSYEQYF.

The chain links TRBV11-2 to TRBJ2-7; 10 bases agree with TRBD1. The J segment lost 2 bases and the V segment lost 11 bases, leaving 6 bases of the junction unmatched. Per the germline V gene, CDR1 is SGHAT and CDR2 is FQNNGV. This CDR3 is 13 amino acids long. In DNA form, the CDR3 reads TGTGCCGGCGGACAGGGGGGCCCCTACGAGCAGTACTTC. It translates to CAGGQGGPYEQYF.

V is TRBV4-3 and J is TRBJ2-5, with 8 bases that match TRBD2. Germline V gene lookup returns CDR1 LGHNA and CDR2 YSLEER. The CDR3 sequence is 16 residues long. The V segment lost 0 bases and the J segment 5 bases; nucleotides outside the gene matches: 8. CDR3 in amino acids: CASSQDWLAGSETQYF. For the CDR3, the DNA is TGCGCCAGCAGCCAAGATTGGTTAGCGGGGTCGGAGACCCAGTACTTC.

The rearrangement uses TRBV24-1 and TRBJ2-1; 8 positions match TRBD2. The CDR3 runs 17 residues. V trimming: 3 bases; J trimming: 0 bases; junction bases outside the gene matches: 6. Germline V gene data show CDR1 as KGHDR and CDR2 as SFDVKD. The CDR3 reads CATSDGLAGSSYNEQFF. DNA for the CDR3: TGTGCCACCAGTGATGGGTTAGCGGGGAGCTCCTACAATGAGCAGTTCTTC.

V gene TRBV4-2 combines with J gene TRBJ2-7, with D hard to call. This CDR3 has 14 amino acids. Trimming pared 0 bases from V and 2 bases from J, leaving 8 bases between. Germline V gives CDR1 LGHNA, CDR2 YNFKEQ. The CDR3 spells CASSQDLSPYEQYF. The CDR3 DNA is TGTGCCAGCAGCCAAGATCTTAGCCCCTACGAGCAGTACTTC.

The chain uses TRBV30 and TRBJ2-5, with 11 nucleotides matching TRBD1. CDR3 length equals 14 residues. Germline V lookup: CDR1 GTSNPN, CDR2 SVGIG (reference sequence). Trimming cost V 1 base and J 5 bases; bases outside gene matches: 3. Here the CDR3 DNA reads TGTGCCTGGAGTGAGGGACAGGGGGACGAGACCCAGTACTTC. Protein: CAWSEGQGDETQYF.

The J gene is TRBJ1-5, the V gene TRBV28; 7 bases fit TRBD1. CDR3 length: 16 residues. The V and J ends lost 7 bases and 7 bases, in that order; junction bases with no gene match: 16. Germline V gives CDR1 MDHEN, CDR2 SYDVKM. The DNA for the CDR3 is TGTGCCAGCACCTTCCATGACAGGGTAGATGACCAGCCCCAGCATTTT. It specifies CASTFHDRVDDQPQHF.

The chain is built from TRBV7-9 and TRBJ2-7, with TRBD1 matching over 9 bases. This CDR3 is 14 amino acids long. Germline V CDR1 and CDR2: SEHNR, FQNEAQ (reference sequence). V trimming: 4 bases; J trimming: 5 bases; junction bases outside the gene matches: 6. The CDR3 here is CASSSPGQGDEQYF. For the CDR3, the DNA is TGTGCCAGCAGCTCCCCGGGACAGGGAGACGAGCAGTACTTC.

The gene calls are TRBV3-1 (or the pseudogene TRBV3-2) and TRBJ1-5; D ambiguous. Germline V lookup: CDR1 LGHDT, CDR2 YNNKEL (reference sequence). The CDR3 contains 15 residues. V was trimmed by 0 bases and J by 7 bases, leaving 13 bases between them. In nucleotides, the CDR3 is TGTGCCAGCAGCCAAGATCGGGCCAGACTACAGCCCCAGCATTTT. Amino acids: CASSQDRARLQPQHF.

J is TRBJ2-1 and V is TRBV12-3 or TRBV12-4; no clear D. The CDR3 loop spans 11 amino acids. The V end lost 3 bases, the J end lost 5 bases, and 2 bases lay between the germline ends. CDR3 nucleotides: TGTGCCAGCAGTTTCGACAATGAGCAGTTCTTC. Its translation is CASSFDNEQFF.

The V gene is TRBV7-2, the J gene TRBJ1-1; the D gene is possibly TRBD1 (6 bases). This CDR3 is built from 14 residues. Germline CDR1 and CDR2: SGHTA and FQGNSA. Trimming removed 5 bases at V and 4 bases at J, with 14 bases between. CDR3 nucleotide sequence: TGTGCCAGCAGCCATACAGGGACGGCCACTGAAGCTTTCTTT. Translated, it gives CASSHTGTATEAFF.

CDR3 sequence: CASSFQRGGQETQYF. CDR3 bases: TGTGCCAGCAGCTTCCAGCGGGGGGGCCAAGAGACCCAGTACTTC. The chain links TRBV7-2 to TRBJ2-5; 10 bases match TRBD2. The CDR3 totals 15 residues. Germline V gene data show CDR1 as SGHTA and CDR2 as FQGNSA. Germline trimming cut 3 bases from V and 1 base from J; bases unmatched to any gene: 2.

The rearrangement joins TRBV24-1 to TRBJ1-3; D uncertain. Germline CDR1 KGHDR, CDR2 SFDVKD. The CDR3 consists of 14 residues. V lost 6 bases to trimming and J lost 3 bases, with 11 bases between them. The chain's CDR3 is CATSQGGSGNTIYF. CDR3 sequence (DNA): TGTGCCACCAGTCAAGGAGGGAGTGGAAACACCATATATTTT.

This chain joins TRBV6-2 or TRBV6-3 and TRBJ1-2, with D possibly matching TRBD1 (5 bases). Germline CDR1 is MNHEY and CDR2 is SVGEGT. The CDR3 length is 13 residues. The V gene lost 2 bases and the J gene lost 8 bases, with 12 bases spanning the gap. The CDR3: CASSYNRGSGYTF. The CDR3 DNA reads as TGTGCCAGCAGTTACAATCGGGGGAGCGGCTACACCTTC.

This clone came up once. This chain joins TRBV9 and TRBJ2-1, with D perhaps matching TRBD2 (5 bases). The CDR3 is 16 amino acids. The germline gives CDR1 SGDLS, CDR2 YYNGEE. Trimming shortened V by 3 bases and J by 0 bases, and 13 bases separated the two germline ends. The CDR3 loop is CASSGHGDSSYNEQFF. The CDR3 DNA follows: TGTGCCAGCAGCGGCCACGGGGATAGCTCCTACAATGAGCAGTTCTTC.

This clone was counted once. V and J are TRBV2 and TRBJ2-3; TRBD1 matches 7 bases. Germline lookup yields CDR1 SNHLY and CDR2 FYNNEI. The CDR3 runs 14 residues. Trimming at V came to 7 bases and at J to 2 bases, leaving 6 bases not matched to a gene. CDR3 region: CASKEGAHTDTQYF. DNA of the CDR3: TGTGCCAGCAAAGAGGGGGCCCACACAGATACGCAGTATTTT.

This clone was found once. Here the CDR3 reads CARGNDYGYTF. The CDR3 DNA follows: TGTGCCCGGGGGAATGACTATGGCTACACCTTC. This chain connects TRBV2 to TRBJ1-2; possibly TRBD1 for D (5 bases). The CDR3 runs 11 residues. Trimming took 11 bases from V and 3 from J, leaving 10 bases between them. The germline CDR1 and CDR2 sequences are SNHLY and FYNNEI.

J is TRBJ2-7 and V is TRBV2; the match to TRBD1 covers 8 bases. The germline V gene encodes CDR1 SNHLY and CDR2 FYNNEI. Unmatched junction bases numbered 6, after V lost 6 bases and J lost 2 bases. The CDR3 covers 14 residues. CDR3 sequence: CASSTGTGPYEQYF. The CDR3 DNA is TGTGCCAGCAGCACCGGGACAGGACCCTACGAGCAGTACTTC.

This chain uses TRBV28 with TRBJ2-4; possible D gene TRBD1, 6 bases. V lost 7 bases to trimming and J lost 3 bases, with 16 bases between them. Germline loops: CDR1 MDHEN, CDR2 SYDVKM. There are 15 residues in the CDR3. CDR3 nucleotide sequence: TGTGCCAGCATGGTCCAGGGGCGCGACAAAAACATTCAGTACTTC. The encoded protein is CASMVQGRDKNIQYF.

The V and J genes are TRBV7-9 and TRBJ1-2; 7 nucleotides align to TRBD1. V shed 1 base and J 4 bases; nucleotides not matched to a gene: 9. This CDR3 has 16 residues. Looked up from germline, CDR1 is SEHNR and CDR2 is FQNEAQ (reference sequence). Here the CDR3 DNA reads TGTGCCAGCAGCTTAGACCCTCAGGGGGTAGGCTATGGCTACACCTTC. Its translation is CASSLDPQGVGYGYTF.

The chain joins TRBV6-2 or TRBV6-3 to TRBJ2-5; 9 positions match TRBD2. V dropped 2 bases and J dropped 8; count of bases not matched to a gene: 18. The CDR3 sequence is 18 residues long. Looked up from germline, CDR1 is MNHEY and CDR2 is SVGEGT. Here the CDR3 DNA reads TGTGCCAGCAGTTACAGACTCTTTTTGGGTAGCGGGGGCTCCACCCAGTACTTC. Amino acids: CASSYRLFLGSGGSTQYF.

The V call is TRBV7-2, the J call TRBJ2-1, with TRBD1 identical over 9 bases. Germline V gives CDR1 SGHTA, CDR2 FQGNSA. V shed 4 bases, J shed 10 bases, and the junction held 8 bases outside the gene matches. This CDR3 contains 14 residues. CDR3 sequence (DNA): TGTGCCAGCAGCTCCGGGACAGGGAGGAAAGAGCAGTTCTTC. Translated: CASSSGTGRKEQFF.

This clone has only one observation. The chain couples TRBV5-5 to TRBJ2-7; TRBD2 matches at 7 bases. V was pared by 2 bases and J by 3 bases, with 5 bases of the junction left unmatched. The CDR3 extends over 14 amino acids. Per germline, CDR1 SGHKS and CDR2 YYEKEE (reference sequence). CDR3 protein: CASSFSGGGYEQYF. CDR3 bases: TGTGCCAGCAGCTTTTCGGGAGGTGGCTACGAGCAGTACTTC.